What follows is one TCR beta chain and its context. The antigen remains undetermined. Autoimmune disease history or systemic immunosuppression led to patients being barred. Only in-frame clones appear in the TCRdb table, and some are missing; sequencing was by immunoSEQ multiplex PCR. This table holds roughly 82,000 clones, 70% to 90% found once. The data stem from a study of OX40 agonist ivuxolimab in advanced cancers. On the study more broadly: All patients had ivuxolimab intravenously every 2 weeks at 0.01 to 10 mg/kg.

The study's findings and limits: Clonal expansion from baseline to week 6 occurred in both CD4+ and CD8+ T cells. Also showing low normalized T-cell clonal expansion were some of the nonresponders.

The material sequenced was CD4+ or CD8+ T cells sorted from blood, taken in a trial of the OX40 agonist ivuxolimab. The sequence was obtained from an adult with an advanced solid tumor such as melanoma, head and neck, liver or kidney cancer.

CDR3 nucleotides: TGCGCCAGCAGCTTGGCGGTAGGGGGGGCAGGCACAGATACGCAGTATTTT. Translation: CASSLAVGGAGTDTQYF. The chain links TRBV5-1 to TRBJ2-3, with TRBD2 as a possible D gene (7 bases). This CDR3 comprises 17 residues. Deletions cut 0 bases from V and 1 base from J, with 15 bases between. Germline values: CDR1 SGHRS, CDR2 YFSETQ.